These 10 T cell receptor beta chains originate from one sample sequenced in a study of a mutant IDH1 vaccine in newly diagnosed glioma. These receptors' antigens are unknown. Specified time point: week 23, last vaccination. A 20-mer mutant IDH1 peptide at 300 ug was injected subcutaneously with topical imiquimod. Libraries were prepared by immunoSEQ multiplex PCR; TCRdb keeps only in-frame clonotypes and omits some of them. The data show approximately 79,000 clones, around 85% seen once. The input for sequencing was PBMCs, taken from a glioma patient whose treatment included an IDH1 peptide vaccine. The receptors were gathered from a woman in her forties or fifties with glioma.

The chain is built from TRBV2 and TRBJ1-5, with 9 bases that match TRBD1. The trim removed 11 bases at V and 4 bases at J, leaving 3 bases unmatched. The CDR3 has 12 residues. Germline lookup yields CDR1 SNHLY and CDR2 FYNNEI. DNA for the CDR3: TGTGCCGGAGGGACAGGGAATCAGCCCCAGCATTTT. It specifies CAGGTGNQPQHF.

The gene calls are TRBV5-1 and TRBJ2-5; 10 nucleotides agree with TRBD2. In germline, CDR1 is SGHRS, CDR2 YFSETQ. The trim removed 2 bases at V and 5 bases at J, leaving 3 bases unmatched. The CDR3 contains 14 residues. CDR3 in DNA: TGCGCCAGCAGCTTTAGCGGGAGGTCGGAGACCCAGTACTTC. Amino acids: CASSFSGRSETQYF.

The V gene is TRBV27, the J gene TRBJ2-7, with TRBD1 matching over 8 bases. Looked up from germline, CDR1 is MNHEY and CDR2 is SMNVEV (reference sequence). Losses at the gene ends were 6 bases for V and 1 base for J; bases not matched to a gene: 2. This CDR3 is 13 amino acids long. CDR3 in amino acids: CASRRTGSYEQYF. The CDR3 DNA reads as TGTGCCAGCAGGAGGACAGGGTCCTACGAGCAGTACTTC.

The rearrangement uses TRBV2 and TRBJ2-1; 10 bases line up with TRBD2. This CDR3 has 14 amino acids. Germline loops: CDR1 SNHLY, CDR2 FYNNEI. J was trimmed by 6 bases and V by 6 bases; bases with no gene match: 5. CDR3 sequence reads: CASRPGLALNEQFF. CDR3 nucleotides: TGTGCCAGCAGACCGGGACTAGCGCTCAATGAGCAGTTCTTC.

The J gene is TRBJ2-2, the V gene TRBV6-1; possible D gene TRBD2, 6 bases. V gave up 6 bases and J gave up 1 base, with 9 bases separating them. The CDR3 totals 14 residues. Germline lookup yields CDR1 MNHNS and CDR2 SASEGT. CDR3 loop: CASSGSENTGELFF. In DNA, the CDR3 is TGTGCCAGCAGCGGGAGCGAGAACACCGGGGAGCTGTTTTTT.

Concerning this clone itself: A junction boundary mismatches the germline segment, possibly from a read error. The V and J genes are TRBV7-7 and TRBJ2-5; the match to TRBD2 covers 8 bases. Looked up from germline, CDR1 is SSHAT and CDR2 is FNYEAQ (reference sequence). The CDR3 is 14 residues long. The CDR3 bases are TGTGCTAGCAGCTCGTCCCGGGGGGGAGAGACCCAGTACTTC. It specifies CASSSSRGGETQYF.

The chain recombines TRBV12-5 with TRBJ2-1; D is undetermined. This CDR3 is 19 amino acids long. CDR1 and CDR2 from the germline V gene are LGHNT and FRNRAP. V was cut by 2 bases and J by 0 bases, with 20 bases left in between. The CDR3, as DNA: TGTGCTAGTGGTTTGCTTAGACCTAATACCCCTTCCTCCTACAATGAGCAGTTCTTC. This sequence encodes CASGLLRPNTPSSYNEQFF.

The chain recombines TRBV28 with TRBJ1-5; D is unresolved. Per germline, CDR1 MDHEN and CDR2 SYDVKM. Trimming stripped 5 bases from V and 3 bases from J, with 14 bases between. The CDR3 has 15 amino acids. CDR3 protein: CASSDEVINNQPQHF. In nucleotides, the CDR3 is TGTGCCAGCAGTGATGAGGTAATTAACAATCAGCCCCAGCATTTT. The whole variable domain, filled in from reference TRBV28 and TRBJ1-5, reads DVKVTQSSRYLVKRTGEKVFLECVQDMDHENMFWYRQDPGLGLRLIYFSYDVKMKEKGDIPEGYSVSREKKERFSLILESASTNQTSMYLCASSDEVINNQPQHFGDGTRLSIL.

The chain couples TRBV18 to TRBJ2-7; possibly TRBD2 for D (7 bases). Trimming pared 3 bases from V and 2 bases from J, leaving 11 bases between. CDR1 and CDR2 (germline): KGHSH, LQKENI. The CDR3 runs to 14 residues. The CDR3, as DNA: TGTGCCAGCTCACCGAGCGGGGACACCTACGAGCAGTACTTC. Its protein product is CASSPSGDTYEQYF.

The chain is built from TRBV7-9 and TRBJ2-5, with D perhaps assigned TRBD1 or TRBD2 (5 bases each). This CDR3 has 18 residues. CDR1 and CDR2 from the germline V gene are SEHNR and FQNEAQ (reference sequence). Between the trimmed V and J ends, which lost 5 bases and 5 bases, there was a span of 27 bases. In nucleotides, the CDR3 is TGTGCCAGCAGCGGAGTCCGGAACGAGGGACCTATTTTGGAGACCCAGTACTTC. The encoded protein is CASSGVRNEGPILETQYF.